This TCR beta chain was recovered during a study of blood T cell repertoires in COVID-19. Study-wide background: There were acute and convalescent COVID-19 samples, and they came from the United States, Italy and Spain. PBMCs, B-cell-depleted T cells, or T cells were the source of the cDNA or gDNA that made up the material.

Trimming removed 5 bases from V and 0 bases from J; junction bases left unmatched: 4. Per germline, CDR1 SGHNT and CDR2 YENEEA. The CDR3 consists of 15 residues. The data were produced by immunoSEQ multiplex PCR, yet TCRdb's version contains in-frame clones alone and is incomplete. Seen here are around 200,000 clones, around 85% observed once, and the top ten hold approximately 18%. V and J are TRBV11-3 and TRBJ2-3; 8 bases agree with TRBD1. This receptor was identified in a middle-aged man who had recovered from COVID-19. The material sequenced was PBMCs or T cells enriched from blood (not recorded which). CDR3 loop: CASSATGGSTDTQYF. CDR3 nucleotides: TGTGCCAGCAGCGCTACAGGGGGGAGCACAGATACGCAGTATTTT.